The entry below describes one TCR beta chain. What this receptor recognizes is not known. No base-level quality is on record; no much larger clone is a single base apart. This entry is derived from a study of blood T cell repertoires in COVID-19 (dated by TCRdb to 2019 to 2021). General notes on the study: Collaborator samples came from the United States, Italy and Spain and covered acute and convalescent phases of COVID-19. The prospective study material was composed of cDNA or gDNA derived from T cells, B-cell-depleted T cells, or PBMCs. Subjects who had been exposed to COVID-19, were actively infected with it, or had recovered from it provided the deeply sampled blood TCRbeta repertoires that made up the dataset. The repertoires were released in a freely available public database meant as a resource for research on the immune response to SARS-CoV-2. Samples were obtained from the ongoing ImmuneRACE study (first 160 participants) and from some 1,300 subjects provided by 6 global collaborators. Nearly every sample came with metadata listing a de-identified subject ID, COVID-19 status, age in years and sex. Where available, HLA class I and class II types were taken from metadata supplied by the sample provider and were not determined by assay-based typing.

Study-wide findings and limitations: How much clinical and demographic metadata was included differed by source and by participant, and the metadata was provided uncurated.

Including cysteine and phenylalanine, the CDR3 has 15 amino acids. The entry retains the CDR3 DNA only, 45 bases that are in frame from base 1. Looking up the germline V gene (reference sequence) yields CDR1 LNHDA and CDR2 SQIVND. The germline ends are 15 bases apart after V is trimmed by 3 bases and J by 4 bases. Each collaborating institution followed its own protocols to collect whole blood in K2EDTA tubes. For TCRbeta analysis, collaborators shipped samples in one of three forms: frozen whole blood, isolated PBMCs, or DNA extracted from either of those sample types. TCRbeta CDR3 regions were amplified from genomic DNA by means of the immunoSEQ Assay, a bias-controlled multiplex PCR. The paper's processing steps were these. The number of nucleated cells in each sample was estimated by amplification of reference gene primers within the assay. To quantify the absolute abundance of each unique TCRbeta CDR3 rearrangement, sequence reads were collapsed and filtered. For each sample, productive Simpson clonality was calculated as the square root of Simpson's diversity index over productive rearrangements. Held by TCRdb, this immuneACCESS table contains in-frame sequences only and omits some clones. Under half of the omission traces to an unresolved V gene where checked; the cause of the rest is unknown. Clonal size and the V and J genes are those of that table, whereas D and trimming came from the DNA. This sample lists 150,000 to 200,000 clones; around 86% were detected once. The leading ten clones occupy less than 3% of the sample.

The specimen was peripheral blood. The V and J segments used are TRBV19 and TRBJ1-1; TRBD1 is a possible D gene, resting on 6 matching bases. The TCR sequence derives from a middle-aged man with active or convalescent COVID-19. CDR3 region: CASSINRDGGTEAFF. The nucleotide sequence is given as TGTGCCAGTAGTATCAACAGGGATGGGGGCACTGAAGCTTTCTTT.